The 27 T cell receptor beta chains below were found in one sample sequenced in a study of Ad26.COV2.S vaccination and SARS-CoV-2 variants. Treatment described: about 20 received Ad26.COV2.S at low or high dose, single or two shots; several received placebo; per-sample allocation not given. All samples were drawn on day 63, counting from the first vaccine or placebo injection. Profiling relied on immunoSEQ multiplex PCR, and the TCRdb table lists in-frame clones only, not all of them. Here the sample spans around 420,000 clones, roughly 90% being singletons. This material consisted of peripheral blood, taken in a trial of Ad26.COV2.S vaccine versus placebo. The receptor source for this set is a person aged 18-65 years who received the Ad26.COV2.S COVID-19 vaccine or a placebo.

The rearrangement links TRBV7-2 to TRBJ2-5; D may be TRBD1 (5 bases). V lost 1 base and J 1 base, leaving 13 bases between the germline ends. Germline V CDR1 and CDR2: SGHTA, FQGNSA. The CDR3 is 16 residues long. This chain's CDR3 is CASSLGVGQGQETQYF. The CDR3 nucleotides are TGTGCCAGCAGCTTAGGGGTGGGGCAGGGCCAAGAGACCCAGTACTTC. Complete variable domain (other parts from reference TRBV7-2 and TRBJ2-5): GAGVSQSPSNKVTEKGKDVELRCDPISGHTALYWYRQSLGQGLEFLIYFQGNSAPDKSGLPSDRFSAERTGGSVSTLTIQRTQQEDSAVYLCASSLGVGQGQETQYFGPGTRLLVL.

J is TRBJ2-2 and V is TRBV5-6; D unclear. The CDR3 length is 16 residues. The germline gives CDR1 SGHDT, CDR2 YYEEEE. V was cut by 0 bases and J by 6 bases, with 15 bases left in between. CDR3: CASSLGLKNNAGELFF. CDR3 sequence (DNA): TGTGCCAGCAGCTTGGGACTGAAAAATAACGCCGGGGAGCTGTTTTTT.

The J gene is TRBJ2-5, the V gene TRBV9, with D possibly matching TRBD2 (7 bases). Germline CDR1 reads SGDLS; CDR2 reads YYNGEE. The CDR3 covers 16 residues. The V end was cut by 0 bases, the J end by 5 bases, with 17 bases between. CDR3 amino acids: CASSVGTGTNWETQYF. The CDR3 DNA is TGTGCCAGCAGCGTAGGCACAGGGACTAACTGGGAGACCCAGTACTTC.

This chain joins TRBV3-1 (or the pseudogene TRBV3-2) and TRBJ1-4; no clear D. The CDR3 is 15 amino acids. The germline V and J ends were trimmed by 1 base and 7 bases, with 13 bases remaining between them. Looked up from germline, CDR1 is LGHDT and CDR2 is YNNKEL (reference sequence). The CDR3 spells CASSQVASGGEKLFF. For the CDR3, the DNA is TGTGCCAGCAGCCAAGTGGCCTCTGGAGGTGAAAAACTGTTTTTT.

The gene calls are TRBV7-8 and TRBJ1-2, with D tentatively TRBD1 (6 bases). Germline loops: CDR1 SGHVS, CDR2 FQNEAQ. This CDR3 region has 15 residues. Trimming stripped 1 base from V and 7 bases from J, with 16 bases between. CDR3 region: CASSLGTAGESGYTF. In DNA form, the CDR3 reads TGTGCCAGCAGCTTAGGAACGGCAGGGGAGAGTGGCTACACCTTC.

The chain carries TRBV10-3 and TRBJ1-6; 9 bases match TRBD1. The length of the CDR3 is 14 residues. The germline V gene encodes CDR1 ENHRY and CDR2 SYGVKD. V was clipped by 5 bases and J by 8 bases; unmatched bases: 4. In DNA form, the CDR3 reads TGTGCCATCAGTCCGGGACAGGGCGATTCACCCCTCCACTTT. Amino acid sequence: CAISPGQGDSPLHF.

The chain links TRBV5-4 to TRBJ2-3; 12 bases agree with TRBD2. Germline assignment: CDR1 SGHNT and CDR2 YYREEE (reference sequence). The CDR3 totals 18 residues. J gave up 1 base and V 6 bases, and 12 bases lay outside the gene matches. CDR3 sequence (DNA): TGTGCCAGCACCCGAGGCCTAGCGGGGGGGTCAGGCACAGATACGCAGTATTTT. It yields the protein CASTRGLAGGSGTDTQYF. The entire variable domain, with the rest obtained from reference TRBV5-4 and TRBJ2-3, is as follows: ETGVTQSPTHLIKTRGQQVTLRCSSQSGHNTVSWYQQALGQGPQFIFQYYREEENGRGNFPPRFSGLQFPNYSSELNVNALELDDSALYLCASTRGLAGGSGTDTQYFGPGTRLTVL.

The V call is TRBV30, the J call TRBJ2-3; TRBD1 aligns across 9 bases. The CDR3 is 15 amino acids. Germline V gene sequence: CDR1 GTSNPN, CDR2 SVGIG (reference sequence). Unmatched junction bases numbered 4, after V lost 2 bases and J lost 1 base. CDR3 sequence: CAWSHRDRGTDTQYF. CDR3 bases: TGTGCCTGGAGTCACCGGGACAGGGGCACAGATACGCAGTATTTT.

Notes on this clone: Germline and junction disagree at one end, which may indicate a read error. The chain links TRBV7-9 to TRBJ2-4, with D possibly TRBD1 on 6 matching bases. Per the germline V gene, CDR1 is SEHNR and CDR2 is FQNEAQ (reference sequence). This CDR3 is built from 15 residues. Written as DNA, the CDR3 is TGTGCCAGCAGCTCATTCCGGACAGCCGAAAACATTCAGTACTTC. Translated, it gives CASSSFRTAENIQYF.

The chain couples TRBV5-4 to TRBJ2-2, with a possible D match to TRBD1 (6 bases). This CDR3 region has 15 residues. V lost 0 bases and J 1 base, leaving 7 bases between the germline ends. Germline V CDR1 and CDR2: SGHNT, YYREEE (reference sequence). The CDR3, as DNA: TGTGCCAGCAGCTTGGAAGGGGGGAACACCGGGGAGCTGTTTTTT. This encodes CASSLEGGNTGELFF.

Of note for this clone: Within the sample, other DNA sequences also encode this same CDR3. The rearrangement joins TRBV18 to TRBJ2-5; D gene uncertain. Germline loops: CDR1 KGHSH, CDR2 LQKENI. V gave up 3 bases and J gave up 3 bases, with 11 bases separating them. The CDR3 runs to 14 residues. The CDR3, as DNA: TGTGCCAGCTCACCGAGGACCGGCGAAGAGACCCAGTACTTC. This codes for CASSPRTGEETQYF.

V usage is TRBV24-1 and J usage is TRBJ1-4; 7 bases are shared with TRBD1. With V trimmed by 2 bases and J by 5 bases, 4 bases remained unmatched. Germline V gene sequence: CDR1 KGHDR, CDR2 SFDVKD. The CDR3 is 15 amino acids. Written as DNA, the CDR3 is TGTGCCACCAGTGATTCACACAGGGGCAATGAAAAACTGTTTTTT. Protein: CATSDSHRGNEKLFF.

This rearrangement joins TRBV19 to TRBJ2-7; D may be TRBD1 (6 bases). Trimming took off 3 bases at V and 2 bases at J, with 8 bases between the two ends. The CDR3 is 13 residues long. Germline V gives CDR1 LNHDA, CDR2 SQIVND (reference sequence). The CDR3 region is CASSITGPYEQYF. CDR3 coding DNA: TGTGCCAGTAGTATCACAGGGCCCTACGAGCAGTACTTC. The whole variable domain, remainder taken from reference TRBV19 and TRBJ2-7, is DGGITQSPKYLFRKEGQNVTLSCEQNLNHDAMYWYRQDPGQGLRLIYYSQIVNDFQKGDIAEGYSVSREKKESFPLTVTSAQKNPTAFYLCASSITGPYEQYFGPGTRLTVT.

The V gene is TRBV4-1, the J gene TRBJ1-2; D not certain. There are 13 residues in the CDR3. V was cut by 5 bases and J by 8 bases, with 15 bases left in between. Germline CDR1 is MGHRA and CDR2 is YSYEKL. CDR3 DNA: TGCGCCAGCAGCTACAGTTTGGGGAGCGGCTACACCTTC. This codes for CASSYSLGSGYTF.

This sequence joins TRBV11-3 and TRBJ2-3, with a tentative D call TRBD2 (6 bases). V lost 1 base and J lost 0, with 14 bases in between. Germline CDR1 SGHNT, CDR2 YENEEA. This CDR3 has 17 residues. CDR3 nucleotide sequence: TGTGCCAGCAGCTTAGGGGGTTTAGCGGCTAGCACAGATACGCAGTATTTT. The encoded protein is CASSLGGLAASTDTQYF.

J is TRBJ2-7 and V is TRBV7-9, with 11 bases matching TRBD1. Trimming cost V 4 bases and J 1 base; bases outside gene matches: 6. This CDR3 has 16 residues. CDR1 and CDR2 (germline): SEHNR, FQNEAQ (reference sequence). DNA of the CDR3: TGTGCCAGCAGCTACCACCGGGACAGGGGGTCCTACGAGCAGTACTTC. Its translation: CASSYHRDRGSYEQYF.

The chain is built from TRBV11-2 and TRBJ1-6; D gene ambiguous. This CDR3 is 14 amino acids long. With 1 base removed from V and 10 bases from J, the gap between germline ends came to 11 bases. Germline CDR1 SGHAT, CDR2 FQNNGV. Written as DNA, the CDR3 is TGTGCCAGCAGCTTAGCTGGGAACGGATCACCCCTCCACTTT. Amino acids: CASSLAGNGSPLHF.

The rearrangement links TRBV5-5 to TRBJ1-1, with D unresolved. Trimming shortened V by 3 bases and J by 5 bases, and 11 bases separated the two germline ends. There are 13 residues in the CDR3. Per germline, CDR1 SGHKS and CDR2 YYEKEE (reference sequence). CDR3 sequence: CASSSRGLTEAFF. CDR3 sequence (DNA): TGTGCCAGCAGCTCGCGGGGTTTGACTGAAGCTTTCTTT.

This chain links TRBV19 with TRBJ1-5; D perhaps matches TRBD1 (6 bases). The CDR3 runs to 16 residues. Trimming took 4 bases from V and 3 from J, leaving 16 bases between them. In germline, CDR1 is LNHDA, CDR2 SQIVND (reference sequence). The CDR3 region has the DNA TGTGCCAGTAGTACACAGGGAAGGGGGGTCAATCAGCCCCAGCATTTT. Its protein is CASSTQGRGVNQPQHF.

This rearrangement joins TRBV6-5 to TRBJ2-1; 8 nucleotides agree with TRBD2. J lost 0 bases, V lost 4 bases, and 2 bases had no gene match. The CDR3 spans 15 residues. Germline CDR1 and CDR2: MNHEY and SVGAGI. The CDR3: CASSWAGGSYNEQFF. DNA for the CDR3: TGTGCCAGCAGTTGGGCGGGGGGCTCCTACAATGAGCAGTTCTTC.

The chain links TRBV21-1 to TRBJ2-2; the table gives TRBD1 as D, unverified against the DNA. TRBV21-1 corresponds to a pseudogene. The CDR3 is 20 residues long. CDR3 in DNA: TGTGCCAGCAGCAATCTCCGCCCGGAGCGACCAGGGGCGCGGACCGGGGAGCTGTTTTTT. The encoded protein is CASSNLRPERPGARTGELFF.

The V and J genes are TRBV12-3 or TRBV12-4 and TRBJ2-3; D gene ambiguous. V was shortened by 8 bases and J by 3 bases, with 12 bases between the two germline ends. This CDR3 has 13 amino acids. For the CDR3, the DNA is TGTGCCAGCGGACCCCTAACGACAGATACGCAGTATTTT. Its translation: CASGPLTTDTQYF.

This clone was detected a few times. The chain has TRBV5-1 and TRBJ2-2; no clear D gene. Germline CDR1 is SGHRS and CDR2 is YFSETQ. Trimming took 4 bases from V and 3 from J, leaving 13 bases between them. The CDR3 sequence is 15 residues long. CDR3 residues: CASSTDTLDTGELFF. The CDR3 DNA is TGCGCCAGCAGCACCGACACCCTGGACACCGGGGAGCTGTTTTTT.

The chain uses TRBV27 and TRBJ1-5, with 9 positions matching TRBD1. V dropped 5 bases and J dropped 9; count of bases not matched to a gene: 11. The CDR3 consists of 15 residues. Germline V gene data show CDR1 as MNHEY and CDR2 as SMNVEV (reference sequence). CDR3 protein: CASSTTGGSVWPQHF. CDR3 DNA sequence: TGTGCCAGCAGTACAACAGGGGGCTCGGTGTGGCCCCAGCATTTT.

To note about this clone: Distinct nucleotide sequences in the sample also encode this CDR3. The genes are TRBV5-1 and TRBJ1-4; D may be TRBD1 (5 bases). Trimming took 2 bases from V and 8 from J, leaving 13 bases between them. CDR1 and CDR2 from the germline V gene are SGHRS and YFSETQ. CDR3 size: 14 residues. DNA for the CDR3: TGCGCCAGCAGCTTCGGGCAGGGACGCGAAAAACTGTTTTTT. Its translation: CASSFGQGREKLFF.

The chain is built from TRBV13 and TRBJ2-2, with TRBD1 identical over 8 bases. Per the germline V gene, CDR1 is PRHDT and CDR2 is FYEKMQ (reference sequence). The CDR3 has 16 residues. V shed 5 bases, J shed 6 bases, and the junction held 11 bases outside the gene matches. The CDR3 loop is CASSRLGQAAPGELFF. The CDR3 DNA reads as TGTGCCAGCAGCCGGTTGGGACAGGCGGCTCCCGGGGAGCTGTTTTTT.

The count of this clone is one. This chain connects TRBV7-9 to TRBJ1-1; 8 bases match TRBD1. Germline V lookup: CDR1 SEHNR, CDR2 FQNEAQ (reference sequence). The CDR3 loop spans 12 amino acids. V lost 5 bases to trimming and J lost 8 bases; unmatched junction nucleotides: 4. The CDR3, as DNA: TGTGCCAGCAGCGGCACAGGGGGGGAAGCTTTCTTT. This encodes CASSGTGGEAFF.